The present T cell receptor beta chain was sequenced within a study of blood T cell repertoires in COVID-19. Study-level information: Samples came from the United States, Italy and Spain, spanning acute and convalescent COVID-19.

How the authors handled the data: Amplifying reference gene primers gave estimates of nucleated cell counts. Assay: immunoSEQ multiplex PCR; the TCRdb copy retains only in-frame clones and omits some. The D gene and trimming were derived from the DNA, and the V and J assignments and clone size from that table. The sample includes 280,000 or so clones, roughly 88% of them seen just once. Input material: peripheral blood. The TCR was taken from a woman younger than 45 who had recovered from COVID-19.

DNA of the CDR3: TGTGCCTGGAGGGACAATCAGGAAAAACTGTTTTTT. Amino acid sequence: CAWRDNQEKLFF. This chain links TRBV30 with TRBJ1-4; D is perhaps TRBD1 (5 bases). The CDR3 totals 12 residues. V was trimmed by 3 bases and J by 8 bases, leaving 10 bases between them. Germline V lookup: CDR1 GTSNPN, CDR2 SVGIG (reference sequence). Based on the CDR3 plus reference TRBV30 and TRBJ1-4, the full variable domain is SQTIHQWPATLVQPVGSPLSLECTVEGTSNPNLYWYRQAAGRGLQLLFYSVGIGQISSEVPQNLSASRPQDRQFILSSKKLLLSDSGFYLCAWRDNQEKLFFGSGTQLSVL.